These T cell receptor beta chains were read from a single sample in a study of T cell repertoires in ileal Crohn's disease. The data were produced by immunoSEQ multiplex PCR, yet TCRdb's version contains in-frame clones alone and is incomplete. The table records more than 15,000 clones, roughly three fifths of them present only once. The source material was ileal tissue. The receptors were sampled from an adult with Crohn's disease. The CDR3 runs from the conserved cysteine through the conserved F or W. A D gene is named only where the DNA matches it firmly. Expanded clones get a size class; other rows say once, few or many, or leave the size out.

D gene	V gene	clone size	J gene	CDR3 DNA	CDR3 protein
TRBD1	TRBV30	NA	TRBJ2-7	TGTGCCTGGAGAGGGGACAGGGGGTCCGAGCAGTACTTC	CAWRGDRGSEQYF
NA	TRBV5-1	NA	TRBJ2-1	TGCGCCAGCAGCCCAGACGGGAGCTCCTACAATGAGCAGTTCTTC	CASSPDGSSYNEQFF
NA	TRBV5-1	NA	TRBJ1-4	TGCGCCAGCAGCTCGGGGGGTTACGGAAAACTGTTTTTT	CASSSGGYGKLFF
NA	TRBV10-3	few	TRBJ1-1	TGTGCCATCAGTCTGACAGAAAACACTGAAGCTTTCTTT	CAISLTENTEAFF
TRBD1	TRBV18	few	TRBJ2-3	TGTGCCAGCTCACGGGACAGGGGGCAGACAGATACGCAGTATTTT	CASSRDRGQTDTQYF
TRBD1	TRBV5-1	NA	TRBJ1-1	TGCGCCAGCAGCATCACCGGGACAGCAGAAGCTTTCTTT	CASSITGTAEAFF
NA	TRBV5-5	NA	TRBJ1-4	TGTGCCAGCAGCACAGGGTACCAAAAACTGTTTTTT	CASSTGYQKLFF
TRBD2	TRBV7-2	NA	TRBJ2-3	TGTGCCAGCAGTCGAACCGCTAGCGGGAGCAGCACAGATACGCAGTATTTT	CASSRTASGSSTDTQYF
TRBD1	TRBV27	few	TRBJ2-7	TGTGCCAGCAGTGACCCGACAGGGGGCGTCTCATGGCAGTACTTC	CASSDPTGGVSWQYF
TRBD2	TRBV19	NA	TRBJ2-5	TGTGCCAGTAGCCCGGGACTAGCGGGAGGGTATGAGACCCAGTACTTC	CASSPGLAGGYETQYF
TRBD1	TRBV27	few	TRBJ2-7	TGTGCCAGCAGCCGGGCAGGGGGCATCTCCTACGAGCAGTACTTC	CASSRAGGISYEQYF
TRBD2	TRBV19	NA	TRBJ2-2	TGTGCCAGTTTAGGGACTAGCGGGAGTAGAAAGCGTGCCGGGGAGCTGTTTTTT	CASLGTSGSRKRAGELFF
NA	TRBV14	few	TRBJ1-1	TGTGCCAGCAGCCATATGTATCTGAACACTGAAGCTTTCTTT	CASSHMYLNTEAFF
TRBD1	TRBV28	NA	TRBJ1-4	TGTGCCAGCAGTCCGGACGGGACAGTTAATGAAAAACTGTTTTTT	CASSPDGTVNEKLFF
NA	TRBV11-1	NA	TRBJ2-7	TGTGCCAGCAGCCAAAGCCCCCAGGCCGTGGCGGGATTCTACGAGCAGTACTTC	CASSQSPQAVAGFYEQYF
NA	TRBV2	NA	TRBJ1-2	TGTGCCAGCAATAGGGGGACCTATGGCTACACCTTC	CASNRGTYGYTF
TRBD1	TRBV15	NA	TRBJ2-7	TGTGCCACCAGCTGGAACAGGGGGCAAGGCGAGCAGTACTTC	CATSWNRGQGEQYF
NA	TRBV6-5	NA	TRBJ2-7	TGTGCCAGCAGTTATCAGGGATACCACGAGCAGTACTTC	CASSYQGYHEQYF
TRBD2	TRBV5-1	NA	TRBJ2-5	TGCGCCAGCAGTAGCGGGAGTGGGAAGGAGACCCAGTACTTC	CASSSGSGKETQYF
NA	TRBV30	NA	TRBJ1-2	TGTGCCTGGAGTGTACCGGGACTGTTATATGGCTACACCTTC	CAWSVPGLLYGYTF
NA	TRBV15	NA	TRBJ2-2	TGTGCCACCAGCAGAGATAACATGTCGGGGGAGCTGTTTTTT	CATSRDNMSGELFF
NA	TRBV7-2	few	TRBJ1-2	TGTGCCAGCAGCCCTAGTCTATGGGGGCGGGGCTACACCTTC	CASSPSLWGRGYTF
NA	TRBV5-1	NA	TRBJ1-1	TGCGCCAGCAGCACCGGGCTCAACCAGGGGGAAGCTTTCTTT	CASSTGLNQGEAFF
NA	TRBV6-6	few	TRBJ1-6	TGTGCCAGCAGTTACTCGGGCATTGGTTCATCACCCCTCCACTTT	CASSYSGIGSSPLHF
NA	TRBV29-1	NA	TRBJ2-2	TGCAGCGTTTCTCCGAGCAGGGGGAACACCGGGGAGCTGTTTTTT	CSVSPSRGNTGELFF
TRBD2	TRBV30	NA	TRBJ2-5	TGTGCCTGGAGTGCGGGACTAGCGGGAGGGGAGACCCAGTACTTC	CAWSAGLAGGETQYF
TRBD2	TRBV4-1	NA	TRBJ2-3	TGCGCCAGCAGCTTAGCGGGAGGGAGCACAGATACGCAGTATTTT	CASSLAGGSTDTQYF
TRBD2	TRBV28	NA	TRBJ2-4	TGTGCCAGCAGCCCGGGATCAGCGGGGAACATTCAGTACTTC	CASSPGSAGNIQYF
TRBD1	TRBV27	few	TRBJ2-7	TGTGCCAGCATGCCACAGGGGGCTTCCTACGAGCAGTACTTC	CASMPQGASYEQYF
NA	TRBV5-1	NA	TRBJ2-7	TGCGCCAGCAGCTTGGCCGGCGGGCAAAAAGGGTACGAGCAGTACTTC	CASSLAGGQKGYEQYF
NA	TRBV18	NA	TRBJ1-2	TGTGCCAGCTCACCTTTTGACACCAACGAGGGCTACACCTTC	CASSPFDTNEGYTF
NA	TRBV6-5	NA	TRBJ2-7	TGTGCCAGCACCGCCTACGGCACAGCTCCTTACTTTTTC	CASTAYGTAPYFF
TRBD2	TRBV5-6	NA	TRBJ2-5	TGTGCCAGCAGCCGACTAGCGGGAGCGGGAGAGACCCAGTACTTC	CASSRLAGAGETQYF
TRBD2	TRBV25-1	NA	TRBJ2-2	TGTGCCAGCGCATCTAGCGGGAGGTCGAACACCGGGGAGCTGTTTTTT	CASASSGRSNTGELFF
NA	TRBV27	NA	TRBJ1-2	TGTGCCAGCAGTCGAACGAAACAGGGTTCCCACTATGGCTACACCTTC	CASSRTKQGSHYGYTF
NA	TRBV6-5	NA	TRBJ2-7	TGTGCCAGCAGTTCAGAGACTACTAGCTCCTACGAGCAGTACTTC	CASSSETTSSYEQYF
NA	TRBV7-9	NA	TRBJ1-1	TGTGCCAGCAGCCTCGAGGGGAGGGCGCAAGCAGGGACTGAAGCTTTCTTT	CASSLEGRAQAGTEAFF
NA	TRBV4-1	few	TRBJ2-1	TGCGCCAGCAGCCCGACAGGGAGGTCGGGTGAGCAGTTCTTC	CASSPTGRSGEQFF
TRBD2	TRBV7-3	NA	TRBJ2-3	TGTGCCAGCAGCTCACTAGCGGGAGGGGTGGCAGATACGCAGTATTTT	CASSSLAGGVADTQYF
NA	TRBV30	NA	TRBJ2-7	TGTGCCTGGAGTGTTGGAGAGTACGAGCAGTACTTC	CAWSVGEYEQYF
NA	TRBV20-1	NA	TRBJ1-2	TGCAGTGCCCTAGGACAGTGGGGCTACACCTTC	CSALGQWGYTF
TRBD1	TRBV15	NA	TRBJ1-1	TGTGCCACCAGCATGTCAGGGGGCTTGAGCTTGGCTGAAGCTTTCTTT	CATSMSGGLSLAEAFF
NA	TRBV6-1	few	TRBJ1-2	TGTGCCAGCAGAGAAAAATCGGGCTACACCTTC	CASREKSGYTF
TRBD1	TRBV28	NA	TRBJ1-5	TGTGCCAGCAGCCCCACAGGGGTACGGCAGCCCCAGCATTTT	CASSPTGVRQPQHF
NA	TRBV9	once	TRBJ2-1	TGTGCCAGCAGCGTAGACAGCGGCGGGTACAATGAGCAGTTCTTC	CASSVDSGGYNEQFF
NA	TRBV5-1	NA	TRBJ1-2	TGCGCCAGCAGCTTGGATGGGGGGTTACAGTATGGCTACACCTTC	CASSLDGGLQYGYTF
NA	TRBV7-2	NA	TRBJ1-1	TGTGCCAGCAGCCCCGACAGCGCTACTACTGAAGCTTTCTTT	CASSPDSATTEAFF
TRBD1	TRBV6-6	NA	TRBJ1-3	TGTGCCAGCAGTCTTCCGAGGGGGCAAGGAAACACCATATATTTT	CASSLPRGQGNTIYF